This T cell receptor beta chain is from a study of T-cell memory formation after mild COVID-19. Overall study context: Clusters were largely donor specific.

Constant-segment-primed 5'RACE gave TCR alpha and TCR beta cDNA libraries with sample barcodes and UMIs. TCRdb reanalysed the 5' RACE reads using MiXCR and keeps one entry per CDR3 protein. The profile shows fewer than 150,000 distinct CDR3 sequences, about 14% of them singletons. Trimming took off 4 bases at V and 5 bases at J, with 14 bases between the two ends. This CDR3 spans 14 amino acids. Sequencing input: PBMCs or a T cell subset sorted from them (not recorded which). The J gene is TRBJ1-1, the V gene TRBV12-3 or TRBV12-4; D is perhaps TRBD1 (6 bases). The TCR was taken from an adult woman who had mild COVID-19 (a few samples of this study predate the infection). Cell type and time point are not known. Here the CDR3 reads CASSWGARGTEAFF. For the CDR3, the DNA is TGTGCCAGCAGTTGGGGGGCCCGGGGGACTGAAGCTTTCTTT.